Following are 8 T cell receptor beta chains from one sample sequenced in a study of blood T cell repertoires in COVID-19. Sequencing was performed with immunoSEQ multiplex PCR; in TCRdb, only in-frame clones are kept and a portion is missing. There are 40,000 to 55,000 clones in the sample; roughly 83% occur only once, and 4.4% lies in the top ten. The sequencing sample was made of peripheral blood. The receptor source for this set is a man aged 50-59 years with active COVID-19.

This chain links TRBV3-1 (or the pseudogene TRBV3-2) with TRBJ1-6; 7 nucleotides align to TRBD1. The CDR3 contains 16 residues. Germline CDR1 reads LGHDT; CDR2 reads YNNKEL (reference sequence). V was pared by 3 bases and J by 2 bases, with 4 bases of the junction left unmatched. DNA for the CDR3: TGTGCCAGCAGCCACTACAGGGGCCCCTATAATTCACCCCTCCACTTT. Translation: CASSHYRGPYNSPLHF.

The CDR3 protein is CASSYDRASGQSEQYF. The CDR3 DNA reads as TGTGCCAGCAGTTACGATCGGGCTAGCGGGCAGTCCGAGCAGTACTTC. The chain has TRBV6-5 and TRBJ2-7, with 8 bases matching TRBD2. CDR3 length: 16 amino acids. The germline gives CDR1 MNHEY, CDR2 SVGAGI. V shed 2 bases, J shed 6 bases, and the junction held 12 bases outside the gene matches.

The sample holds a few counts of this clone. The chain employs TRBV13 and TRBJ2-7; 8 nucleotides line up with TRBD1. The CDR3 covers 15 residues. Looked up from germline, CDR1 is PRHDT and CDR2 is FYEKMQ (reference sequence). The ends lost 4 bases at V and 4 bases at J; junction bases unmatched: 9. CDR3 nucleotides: TGTGCCAGCAGCTACGCGGGACAGGAGTTATACGAGCAGTACTTC. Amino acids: CASSYAGQELYEQYF.

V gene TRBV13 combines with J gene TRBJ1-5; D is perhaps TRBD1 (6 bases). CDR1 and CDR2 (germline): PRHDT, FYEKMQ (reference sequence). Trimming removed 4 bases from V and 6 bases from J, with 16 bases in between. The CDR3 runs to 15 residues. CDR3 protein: CASSSEGERGQPQHF. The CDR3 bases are TGTGCCAGCAGCTCTGAGGGGGAACGGGGTCAGCCCCAGCATTTT.

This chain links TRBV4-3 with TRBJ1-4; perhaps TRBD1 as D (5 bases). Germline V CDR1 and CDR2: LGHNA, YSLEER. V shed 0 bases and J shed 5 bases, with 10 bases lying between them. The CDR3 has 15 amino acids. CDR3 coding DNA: TGCGCCAGCAGCCAAGATCTGGGGGGGAATGAAAAACTGTTTTTT. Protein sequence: CASSQDLGGNEKLFF.

The CDR3 DNA sequence: TGTGCCAGCAGTGAAAACGGTGATACGCAGTATTTT. Encoded protein: CASSENGDTQYF. The V gene is TRBV2, the J gene TRBJ2-3; no clear D gene. From germline, CDR1 is SNHLY and CDR2 FYNNEI. The CDR3 spans 12 residues. V dropped 2 bases and J dropped 6 bases, with 6 bases sitting between them.

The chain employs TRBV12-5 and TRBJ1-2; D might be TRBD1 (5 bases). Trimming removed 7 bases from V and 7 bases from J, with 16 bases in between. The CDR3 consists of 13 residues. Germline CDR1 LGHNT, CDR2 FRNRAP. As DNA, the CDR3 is TGTGCTAGTGAGGCGGGGACGGGCTTTGGCTACACCTTC. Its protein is CASEAGTGFGYTF.

CDR3 region: CARGLTGDTEAFF. CDR3 nucleotides: TGTGCCAGAGGCCTGACAGGGGACACTGAAGCTTTCTTT. This chain uses TRBV5-3 with TRBJ1-1; TRBD1 aligns across 8 bases. TRBV5-3 is placed among ORFs of uncertain function. V trimming: 7 bases; J trimming: 3 bases; junction bases outside the gene matches: 5. This CDR3 contains 13 residues.